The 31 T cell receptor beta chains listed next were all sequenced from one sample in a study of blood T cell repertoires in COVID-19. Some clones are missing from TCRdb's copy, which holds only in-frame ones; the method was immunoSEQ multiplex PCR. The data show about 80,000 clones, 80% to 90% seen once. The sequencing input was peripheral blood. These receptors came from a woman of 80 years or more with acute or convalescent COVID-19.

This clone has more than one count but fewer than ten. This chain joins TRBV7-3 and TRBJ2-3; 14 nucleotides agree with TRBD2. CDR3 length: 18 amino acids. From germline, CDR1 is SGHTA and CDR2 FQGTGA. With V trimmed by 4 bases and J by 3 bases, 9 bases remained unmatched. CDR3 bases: TGTGCCAGCAGCTCGCCCTTGGGACTAGCGGGGGTGACAGATACGCAGTATTTT. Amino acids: CASSSPLGLAGVTDTQYF. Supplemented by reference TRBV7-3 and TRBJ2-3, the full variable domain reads GAGVSQTPSNKVTEKGKYVELRCDPISGHTALYWYRQSLGQGPEFLIYFQGTGAADDSGLPNDRFFAVRPEGSVSTLKIQRTERGDSAVYLCASSSPLGLAGVTDTQYFGPGTRLTVL.

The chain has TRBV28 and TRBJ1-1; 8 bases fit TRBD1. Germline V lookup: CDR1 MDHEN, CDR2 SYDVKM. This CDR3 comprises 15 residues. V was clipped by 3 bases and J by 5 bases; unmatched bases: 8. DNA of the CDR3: TGTGCCAGCAGTTTTTCTATACAGGGGGAGACTGAAGCTTTCTTT. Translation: CASSFSIQGETEAFF.

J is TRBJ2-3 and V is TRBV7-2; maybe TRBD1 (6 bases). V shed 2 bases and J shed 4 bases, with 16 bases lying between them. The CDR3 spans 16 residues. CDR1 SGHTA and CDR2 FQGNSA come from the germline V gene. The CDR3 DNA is TGTGCCAGCAGCTTAATGGGGGCCCGGCTGGCAGATACGCAGTATTTT. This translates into CASSLMGARLADTQYF.

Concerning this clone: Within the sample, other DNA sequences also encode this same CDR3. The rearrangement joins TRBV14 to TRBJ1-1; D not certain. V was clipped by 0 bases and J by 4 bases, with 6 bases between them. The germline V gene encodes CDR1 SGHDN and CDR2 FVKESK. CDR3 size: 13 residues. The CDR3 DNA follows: TGTGCCAGCAGCCAAGATCGTCTCACTGAAGCTTTCTTT. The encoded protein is CASSQDRLTEAFF.

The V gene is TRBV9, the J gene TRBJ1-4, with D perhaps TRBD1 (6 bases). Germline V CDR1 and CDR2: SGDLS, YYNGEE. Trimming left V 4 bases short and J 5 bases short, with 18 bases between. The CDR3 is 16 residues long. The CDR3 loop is CASSPRMDRQNEKLFF. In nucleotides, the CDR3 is TGTGCCAGCAGCCCCCGAATGGACAGACAAAATGAAAAACTGTTTTTT.

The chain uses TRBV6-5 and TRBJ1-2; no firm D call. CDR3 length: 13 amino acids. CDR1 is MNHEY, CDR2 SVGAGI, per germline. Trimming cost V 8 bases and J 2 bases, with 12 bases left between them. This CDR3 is CASRSTANYGYTF. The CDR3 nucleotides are TGTGCCAGCCGGAGTACGGCCAACTATGGCTACACCTTC.

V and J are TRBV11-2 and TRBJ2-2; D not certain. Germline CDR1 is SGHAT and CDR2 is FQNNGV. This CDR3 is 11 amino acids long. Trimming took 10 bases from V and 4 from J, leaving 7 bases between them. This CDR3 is CAISVTGELFF. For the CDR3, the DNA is TGTGCCATCTCGGTCACCGGGGAGCTGTTTTTT.

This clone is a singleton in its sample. CDR3 DNA sequence: TGTGCCAGCAGTTTGCTCGGGGGGGCCAAAAACATTCAGTACTTC. Residues: CASSLLGGAKNIQYF. The chain is built from TRBV27 and TRBJ2-4; 7 positions match TRBD2. This CDR3 has 15 amino acids. V shed 3 bases, J shed 1 base, and the junction held 3 bases outside the gene matches. Germline CDR1 is MNHEY and CDR2 is SMNVEV (reference sequence).

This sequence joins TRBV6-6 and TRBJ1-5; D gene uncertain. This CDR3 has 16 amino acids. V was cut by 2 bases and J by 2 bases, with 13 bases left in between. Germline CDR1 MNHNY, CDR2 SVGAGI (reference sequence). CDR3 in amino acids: CASSYTAGGGNQPQHF. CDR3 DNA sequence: TGTGCCAGCAGTTACACGGCGGGAGGAGGCAATCAGCCCCAGCATTTT.

The CDR3 DNA reads TGTGCCTGGAGTGTACGGGGACAGGGCAGATCTCAGCCCCAGCATTTT. Translated: CAWSVRGQGRSQPQHF. The gene calls are TRBV30 and TRBJ1-5; 9 nucleotides line up with TRBD1. V lost 0 bases to trimming and J lost 6 bases; unmatched junction nucleotides: 9. The V gene's germline CDR1 is GTSNPN and CDR2 SVGIG (reference sequence). This CDR3 is built from 16 residues. The full variable domain, its missing parts supplied by reference TRBV30 and TRBJ1-5, is SQTIHQWPATLVQPVGSPLSLECTVEGTSNPNLYWYRQAAGRGLQLLFYSVGIGQISSEVPQNLSASRPQDRQFILSSKKLLLSDSGFYLCAWSVRGQGRSQPQHFGDGTRLSIL.

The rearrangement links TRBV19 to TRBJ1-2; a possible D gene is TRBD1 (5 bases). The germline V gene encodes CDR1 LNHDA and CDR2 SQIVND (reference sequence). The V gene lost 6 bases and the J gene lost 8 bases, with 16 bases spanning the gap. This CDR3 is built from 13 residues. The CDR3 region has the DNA TGTGCCAGTAGAGAGAGTGCCCCAGGGGGCTACACCTTC. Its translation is CASRESAPGGYTF.

The CDR3 loop is CASSQDSLRADTQYF. The CDR3 DNA is TGTGCCAGCAGCCAAGATTCCTTACGGGCAGATACGCAGTATTTT. V and J are TRBV3-1 (or the pseudogene TRBV3-2) and TRBJ2-3; D is unclear. The germline CDR1 and CDR2 sequences are LGHDT and YNNKEL (reference sequence). The CDR3 has 15 residues. The V gene lost 0 bases and the J gene lost 4 bases, with 11 bases spanning the gap.

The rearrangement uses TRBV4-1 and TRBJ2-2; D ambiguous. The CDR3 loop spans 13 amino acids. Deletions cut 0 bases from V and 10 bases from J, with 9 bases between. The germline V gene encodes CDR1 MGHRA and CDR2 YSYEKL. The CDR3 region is CASSQDLRVELFF. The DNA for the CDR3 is TGCGCCAGCAGCCAAGATCTCCGGGTGGAGCTGTTTTTT.

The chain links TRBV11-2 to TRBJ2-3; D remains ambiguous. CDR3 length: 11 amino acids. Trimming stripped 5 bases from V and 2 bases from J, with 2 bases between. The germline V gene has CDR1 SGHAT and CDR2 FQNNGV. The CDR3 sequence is CASSHTDTQYF. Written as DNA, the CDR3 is TGTGCCAGCAGCCACACAGATACGCAGTATTTT.

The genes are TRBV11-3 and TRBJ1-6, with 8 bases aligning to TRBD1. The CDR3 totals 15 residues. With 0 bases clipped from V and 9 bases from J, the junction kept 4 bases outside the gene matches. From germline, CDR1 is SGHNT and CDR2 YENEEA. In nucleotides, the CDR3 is TGTGCCAGCAGCTTAGATACCAGGGGGCGTTCACCCCTCCACTTT. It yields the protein CASSLDTRGRSPLHF. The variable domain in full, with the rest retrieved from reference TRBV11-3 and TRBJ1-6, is EAGVVQSPRYKIIEKKQPVAFWCNPISGHNTLYWYLQNLGQGPELLIRYENEEAVDDSQLPKDRFSAERLKGVDSTLKIQPAELGDSAVYLCASSLDTRGRSPLHFGNGTRLTVT.

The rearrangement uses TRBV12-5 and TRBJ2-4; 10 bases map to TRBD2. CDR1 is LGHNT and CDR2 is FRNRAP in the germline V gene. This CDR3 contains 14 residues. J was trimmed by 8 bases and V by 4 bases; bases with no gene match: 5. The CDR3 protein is CASGSSGGADIQYF. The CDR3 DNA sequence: TGTGCTAGTGGTTCGAGCGGGGGGGCTGACATTCAGTACTTC.

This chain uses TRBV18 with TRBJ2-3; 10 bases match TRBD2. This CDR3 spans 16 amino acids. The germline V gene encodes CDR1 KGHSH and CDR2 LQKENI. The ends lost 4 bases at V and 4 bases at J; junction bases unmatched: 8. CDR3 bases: TGTGCCAGCTCACACCTACTAGCGGGGAGACCAGATACGCAGTATTTT. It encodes CASSHLLAGRPDTQYF.

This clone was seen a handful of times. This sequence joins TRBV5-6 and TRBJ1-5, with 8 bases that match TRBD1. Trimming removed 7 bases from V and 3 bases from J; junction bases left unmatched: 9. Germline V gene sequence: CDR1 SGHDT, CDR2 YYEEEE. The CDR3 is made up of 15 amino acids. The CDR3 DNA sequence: TGTGCCAGCGGCAGGACAGGGCTCGACAATCAGCCCCAGCATTTT. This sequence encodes CASGRTGLDNQPQHF. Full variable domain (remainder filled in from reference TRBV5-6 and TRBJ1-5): DAGVTQSPTHLIKTRGQQVTLRCSPKSGHDTVSWYQQALGQGPQFIFQYYEEEERQRGNFPDRFSGHQFPNYSSELNVNALLLGDSALYLCASGRTGLDNQPQHFGDGTRLSIL.

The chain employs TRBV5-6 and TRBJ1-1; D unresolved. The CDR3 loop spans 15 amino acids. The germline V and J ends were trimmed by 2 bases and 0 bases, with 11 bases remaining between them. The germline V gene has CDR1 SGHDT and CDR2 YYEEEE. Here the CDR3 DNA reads TGTGCCAGCAGCTTACAGCTCTTTATGAACACTGAAGCTTTCTTT. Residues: CASSLQLFMNTEAFF.

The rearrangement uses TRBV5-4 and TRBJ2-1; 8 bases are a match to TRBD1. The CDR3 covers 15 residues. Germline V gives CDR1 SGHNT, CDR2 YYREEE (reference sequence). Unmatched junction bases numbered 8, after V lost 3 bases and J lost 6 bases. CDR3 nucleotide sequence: TGTGCCAGCAGCTACGACAGGGGTTTGACCAATGAGCAGTTCTTC. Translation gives CASSYDRGLTNEQFF.

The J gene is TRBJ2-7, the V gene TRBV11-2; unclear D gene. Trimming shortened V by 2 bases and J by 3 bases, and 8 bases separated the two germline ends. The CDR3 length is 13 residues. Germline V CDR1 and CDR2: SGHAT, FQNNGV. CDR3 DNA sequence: TGTGCCAGCAGCTTAAACCAGGACTACGAGCAGTACTTC. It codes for CASSLNQDYEQYF.

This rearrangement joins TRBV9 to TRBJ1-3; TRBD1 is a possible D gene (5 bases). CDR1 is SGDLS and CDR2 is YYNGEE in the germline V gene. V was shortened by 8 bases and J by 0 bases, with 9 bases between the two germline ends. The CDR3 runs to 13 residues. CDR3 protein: CASQGHSGNTIYF. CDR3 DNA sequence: TGTGCCAGTCAGGGTCACTCTGGAAACACCATATATTTT.

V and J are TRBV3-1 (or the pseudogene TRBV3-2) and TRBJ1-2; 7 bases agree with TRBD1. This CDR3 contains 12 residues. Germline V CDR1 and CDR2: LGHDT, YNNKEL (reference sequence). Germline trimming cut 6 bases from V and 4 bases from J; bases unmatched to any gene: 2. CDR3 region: CASSPGGYGYTF. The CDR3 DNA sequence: TGTGCCAGCAGTCCAGGGGGCTATGGCTACACCTTC.

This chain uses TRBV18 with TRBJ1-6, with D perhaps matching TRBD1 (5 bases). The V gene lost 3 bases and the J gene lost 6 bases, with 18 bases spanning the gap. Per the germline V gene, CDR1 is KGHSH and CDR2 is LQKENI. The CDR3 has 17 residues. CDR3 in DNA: TGTGCCAGCTCACCGAAGGGGTCAGGGTTTCGTAATTCACCCCTCCACTTT. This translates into CASSPKGSGFRNSPLHF.

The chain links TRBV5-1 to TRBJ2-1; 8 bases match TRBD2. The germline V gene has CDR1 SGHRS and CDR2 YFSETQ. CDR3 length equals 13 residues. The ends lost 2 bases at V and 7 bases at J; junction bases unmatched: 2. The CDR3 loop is CASSFKRENEQFF. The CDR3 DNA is TGCGCCAGCAGCTTCAAGCGGGAGAATGAGCAGTTCTTC. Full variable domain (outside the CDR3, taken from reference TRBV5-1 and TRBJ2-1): KAGVTQTPRYLIKTRGQQVTLSCSPISGHRSVSWYQQTPGQGLQFLFEYFSETQRNKGNFPGRFSGRQFSNSRSEMNVSTLELGDSALYLCASSFKRENEQFFGPGTRLTVL.

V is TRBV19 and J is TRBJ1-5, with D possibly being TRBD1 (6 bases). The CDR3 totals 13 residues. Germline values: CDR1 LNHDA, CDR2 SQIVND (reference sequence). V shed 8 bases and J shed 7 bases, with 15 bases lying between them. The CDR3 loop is CASGQSVSQPQHF. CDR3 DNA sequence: TGTGCCAGTGGACAGTCCGTATCACAGCCCCAGCATTTT.

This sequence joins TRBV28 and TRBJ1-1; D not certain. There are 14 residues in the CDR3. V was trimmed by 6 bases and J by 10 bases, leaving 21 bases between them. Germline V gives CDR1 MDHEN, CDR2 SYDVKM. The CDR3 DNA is TGTGCCAGCAGCAGTTTCCCAGGCATAATAGGAGCTTTCTTT. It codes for CASSSFPGIIGAFF. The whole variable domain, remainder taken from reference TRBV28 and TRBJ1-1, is DVKVTQSSRYLVKRTGEKVFLECVQDMDHENMFWYRQDPGLGLRLIYFSYDVKMKEKGDIPEGYSVSREKKERFSLILESASTNQTSMYLCASSSFPGIIGAFFGQGTRLTVV.

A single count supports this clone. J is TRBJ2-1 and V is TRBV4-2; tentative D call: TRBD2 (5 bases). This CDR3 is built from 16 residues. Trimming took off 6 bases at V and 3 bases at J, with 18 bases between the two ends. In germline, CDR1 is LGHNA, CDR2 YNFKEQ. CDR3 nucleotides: TGTGCCAGCAGGGGGTTCGCGGGCGGAGTCTACAATGAGCAGTTCTTC. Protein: CASRGFAGGVYNEQFF.

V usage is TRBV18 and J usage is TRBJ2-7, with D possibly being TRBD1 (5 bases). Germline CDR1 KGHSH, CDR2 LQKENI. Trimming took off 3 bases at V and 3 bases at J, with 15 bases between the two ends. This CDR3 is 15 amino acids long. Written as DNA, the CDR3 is TGTGCCAGCTCACCGAATTTGGACACATACTACGAGCAGTACTTC. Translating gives CASSPNLDTYYEQYF.

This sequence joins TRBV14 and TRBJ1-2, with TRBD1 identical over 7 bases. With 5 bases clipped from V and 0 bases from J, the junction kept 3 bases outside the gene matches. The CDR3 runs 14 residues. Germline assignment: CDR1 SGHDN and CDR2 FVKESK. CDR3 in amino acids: CASSGTAPNYGYTF. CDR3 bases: TGTGCCAGCAGCGGGACAGCACCTAACTATGGCTACACCTTC.

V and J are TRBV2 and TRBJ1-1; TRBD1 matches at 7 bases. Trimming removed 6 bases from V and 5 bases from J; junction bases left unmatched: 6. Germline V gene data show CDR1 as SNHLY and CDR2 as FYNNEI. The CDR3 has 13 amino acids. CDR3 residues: CASSPDRVTEAFF. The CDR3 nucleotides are TGTGCCAGCAGCCCCGACAGGGTTACTGAAGCTTTCTTT.